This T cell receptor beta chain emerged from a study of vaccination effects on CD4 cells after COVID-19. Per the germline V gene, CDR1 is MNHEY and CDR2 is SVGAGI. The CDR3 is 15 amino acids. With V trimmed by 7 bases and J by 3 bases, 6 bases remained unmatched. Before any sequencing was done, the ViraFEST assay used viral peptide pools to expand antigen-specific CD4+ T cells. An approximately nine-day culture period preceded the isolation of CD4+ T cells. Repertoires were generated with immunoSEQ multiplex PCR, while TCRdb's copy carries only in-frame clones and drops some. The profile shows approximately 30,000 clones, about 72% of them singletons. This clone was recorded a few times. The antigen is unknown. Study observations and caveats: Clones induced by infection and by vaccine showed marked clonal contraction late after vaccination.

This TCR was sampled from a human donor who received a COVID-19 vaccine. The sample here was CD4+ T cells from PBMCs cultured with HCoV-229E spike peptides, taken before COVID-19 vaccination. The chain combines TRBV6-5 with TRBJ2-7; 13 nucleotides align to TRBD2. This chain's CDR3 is CASTRGTSGVYEQYF. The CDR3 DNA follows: TGTGCCAGCACCCGAGGGACTAGCGGGGTCTACGAGCAGTACTTC.